Listed below are T cell receptor beta chains from one sample, sequenced in a study of cytomegalovirus exposure and HLA in healthy donors. Repertoires were generated with immunoSEQ multiplex PCR, while TCRdb's copy carries only in-frame clones and drops some. The sample contains roughly 130,000 clones, approximately 89% of which appear only once. The specimen was PBMCs. These TCRs come from a man aged 30 to 45 in good health and CMV-seronegative. The CDR3 runs from the conserved cysteine through the conserved F or W. A D gene is named only where the DNA matches it firmly. Only some rows state a clone size, as once, few, many or a class for expanded clones.

-,-,17,TRBJ2-3,TRBV21-1,CASSERKLAAPRDTQYF,TGTGCCAGCAGCGAGAGGAAACTAGCGGCCCCCCGTGATACGCAGTATTTT
once,-,14,TRBJ2-7,TRBV27,CASSLQGSTYEQYF,TGTGCCAGCAGTTTACAGGGATCGACCTACGAGCAGTACTTC
-,-,19,TRBJ2-7,TRBV21-1,CASSKDPPWGSRRDNEQYF,TGTGCCAGCAGCAAAGATCCTCCCTGGGGCAGCAGGAGAGACAACGAGCAGTACTTC
-,TRBD1,15,TRBJ1-2,TRBV9,CASSGGETGGYGYTF,TGTGCCAGCAGCGGAGGCGAGACAGGGGGCTATGGCTACACCTTC
once,TRBD1,13,TRBJ1-1,TRBV19,CASSIDRRGQAFF,TGTGCCAGTAGTATAGATCGGAGGGGACAGGCTTTCTTT
-,TRBD1,17,TRBJ1-1,TRBV4-1,CASSTTGAPGLNTEAFF,TGCGCCAGCAGCACGACAGGGGCGCCAGGTTTGAACACTGAAGCTTTCTTT
-,-,14,TRBJ2-7,TRBV5-1,CASSSDTRSYEQYF,TGCGCCAGCAGCTCAGACACAAGATCCTACGAGCAGTACTTC
-,-,15,TRBJ1-3,TRBV6-5,CASSYGRHSGNTIYF,TGTGCCAGCAGTTACGGCAGGCACTCTGGAAACACCATATATTTT
-,TRBD1,13,TRBJ1-2,TRBV6-5,CASSRGQGRGYTF,TGTGCCAGCAGTAGAGGACAGGGAAGGGGCTACACCTTC
-,-,14,TRBJ2-7,TRBV7-9,CASSFIQGPHEQYF,TGTGCCAGCAGCTTCATTCAGGGGCCCCACGAGCAGTACTTC
-,TRBD2,15,TRBJ2-5,TRBV6-5,CASSLSGGIQETQYF,TGTGCCAGCAGTTTGTCGGGGGGGATCCAAGAGACCCAGTACTTC
-,TRBD2,14,TRBJ2-1,TRBV5-1,CASSSAPGGDEQFF,TGCGCCAGCAGCTCCGCCCCGGGGGGAGATGAGCAGTTCTTC
few,-,15,TRBJ1-1,TRBV5-4,CASSYITQGNTEAFF,TGTGCCAGCAGCTACATCACACAGGGGAACACTGAAGCTTTCTTT
-,-,16,TRBJ2-7,TRBV6-6,CASSYSRATLEYEQYF,TGTGCCAGCAGTTACTCGAGGGCTACCTTGGAGTACGAGCAGTACTTC
-,-,19,TRBJ1-3,TRBV14,CASSQDVGRRRISGNTIYF,TGTGCCAGCAGCCAAGACGTCGGTCGGCGGAGAATCTCTGGAAACACCATATATTTT
-,TRBD1,14,TRBJ1-2,TRBV5-1,CASSLEGQSYGYTF,TGCGCCAGCAGCTTGGAGGGACAGTCGTATGGCTACACCTTC
-,-,16,TRBJ1-2,TRBV19,CASSKTGQTSNYGYTF,TGTGCCAGTAGTAAAACGGGACAAACATCTAACTATGGCTACACCTTC
-,TRBD1,16,TRBJ1-5,TRBV7-2,CASSLGDRGRVQPQHF,TGTGCCAGCAGCTTGGGTGACAGGGGGCGGGTACAGCCCCAGCATTTT
-,-,15,TRBJ1-1,TRBV6-6,CASSYSGTTNTEAFF,TGTGCCAGCAGTTACTCCGGGACAACGAACACTGAAGCTTTCTTT
-,-,15,TRBJ1-1,TRBV5-1,CASSIDDRRNTEAFF,TGCGCCAGCAGCATTGACGACAGGAGGAACACTGAAGCTTTCTTT
-,-,11,TRBJ2-3,TRBV19,CASRSADTQYF,TGTGCCAGTAGGTCTGCAGATACGCAGTATTTT
-,-,12,TRBJ2-2,TRBV29-1,CSAPRNTGELFF,TGCAGCGCCCCGAGGAACACCGGGGAGCTGTTTTTT
-,-,16,TRBJ2-2,TRBV7-2,CASSPGVISNTGELFF,TGTGCCAGCAGCCCGGGGGTAATATCGAACACCGGGGAGCTGTTTTTT
once,TRBD1,13,TRBJ2-7,TRBV5-1,CASSFDRGGEQYF,TGCGCCAGCAGCTTCGACAGGGGCGGCGAGCAGTACTTC
-,-,14,TRBJ2-7,TRBV23-1,CASSLASHHYEQYF,TGCGCCAGCAGTCTAGCTAGCCATCACTACGAGCAGTACTTC
-,-,16,TRBJ2-2,TRBV5-6,CASSLKVGQFTGELFF,TGTGCCAGCAGCTTGAAAGTTGGACAATTCACCGGGGAGCTGTTTTTT
once,TRBD2,16,TRBJ2-1,TRBV5-4,CATLAAGGSFYNEQFF,TGTGCCACCCTGGCTGCCGGGGGGAGTTTTTACAATGAGCAGTTCTTC
-,TRBD1,14,TRBJ2-3,TRBV2,CASSSGQGGSTQYF,TGTGCCAGCAGCTCGGGACAGGGGGGCAGTACGCAGTATTTT
-,-,15,TRBJ1-3,TRBV7-6,CASSLGQGSGNTIYF,TGTGCCAGCAGCTTAGGGCAGGGCAGTGGAAACACCATATATTTT
few,-,13,TRBJ2-7,TRBV28,CASKPRGTYEQYF,TGTGCCAGCAAACCCCGGGGTACCTACGAGCAGTACTTC
-,-,17,TRBJ2-2,TRBV7-3,CASSLTMNSGNTGELFF,TGTGCCAGCAGCTTAACGATGAATAGCGGGAACACCGGGGAGCTGTTTTTT
-,TRBD2,16,TRBJ2-3,TRBV18,CASSPKLLAGTDTQYF,TGTGCCAGCTCACCTAAGCTACTAGCGGGCACAGATACGCAGTATTTT
once,TRBD1,15,TRBJ2-1,TRBV2,CASKGTGTRYNEQFF,TGTGCCAGCAAAGGGACAGGGACCCGCTACAATGAGCAGTTCTTC
-,-,15,TRBJ1-6,TRBV5-1,CASSQTGSPISPLHF,TGCGCCAGCAGCCAAACCGGGAGTCCCATTTCACCCCTCCACTTT
-,-,13,TRBJ2-7,TRBV19,CASSIRPNREQYF,TGTGCCAGTAGTATTCGGCCTAACAGGGAGCAGTACTTC
once,-,14,TRBJ1-3,TRBV7-6,CASSHRSSGNTIYF,TGTGCCAGCAGCCACCGTAGCTCTGGAAACACCATATATTTT
-,-,15,TRBJ1-1,TRBV5-1,CASSLGLGAYTEAFF,TGCGCCAGCAGCTTGGGCCTAGGGGCCTACACTGAAGCTTTCTTT
-,TRBD1,14,TRBJ1-2,TRBV5-1,CASRTQGADYGYTF,TGCGCCAGCAGGACCCAGGGGGCAGACTATGGCTACACCTTC
once,-,20,TRBJ1-5,TRBV23-1,CASSRYRQQPQFYSNQPQHF,TGCGCCAGCAGTCGCTACAGACAGCAACCCCAATTTTATAGCAATCAGCCCCAGCATTTT
-,-,14,TRBJ2-7,TRBV28,CASSLMRGTYEQYF,TGTGCCAGCAGTTTAATGCGGGGCACCTACGAGCAGTACTTC
-,-,14,TRBJ1-1,TRBV5-8,CASSLMGANTEAFF,TGTGCCAGCAGCTTGATGGGGGCCAACACTGAAGCTTTCTTT
-,TRBD2,15,TRBJ2-1,TRBV7-8,CASSFTRLAGGPQFF,TGTGCCAGCAGCTTCACTCGACTAGCGGGGGGCCCGCAGTTCTTC
-,-,14,TRBJ2-1,TRBV27,CASSPRTDYNEQFF,TGTGCCAGCAGTCCTCGGACAGATTACAATGAGCAGTTCTTC
-,-,14,TRBJ2-7,TRBV7-9,CASSLAQGRDEQYF,TGTGCCAGCAGCTTAGCGCAGGGCAGGGACGAGCAGTACTTC
-,-,13,TRBJ2-5,TRBV5-6,CASSLELEETQYF,TGTGCCAGCAGCTTGGAACTCGAAGAGACCCAGTACTTC
-,-,14,TRBJ2-4,TRBV19,CASSIRPGLGIQYF,TGTGCCAGTAGTATAAGGCCAGGGTTGGGTATTCAGTACTTC
-,-,16,TRBJ2-7,TRBV7-9,CASSSPVGGARYEQYF,TGTGCCAGCAGCTCGCCAGTGGGGGGAGCCCGCTACGAGCAGTACTTC
once,TRBD1,17,TRBJ1-2,TRBV9,CASSVEGTALNIFGYTF,TGTGCCAGCAGCGTAGAAGGGACAGCCCTGAATATCTTCGGCTACACCTTC
-,TRBD1,16,TRBJ2-2,TRBV6-6,CASTNYGTGETGELFF,TGTGCCAGCACCAATTATGGGACAGGGGAAACCGGGGAGCTGTTTTTT
-,-,16,TRBJ2-1,TRBV9,CASSVRERGRDNEQFF,TGTGCCAGCAGCGTACGGGAGAGGGGGCGCGACAATGAGCAGTTCTTC
-,-,15,TRBJ2-2,TRBV28,CASSWAGIAAGELFF,TGTGCCAGCAGTTGGGCCGGGATAGCCGCCGGGGAGCTGTTTTTT
-,-,17,TRBJ2-1,TRBV5-4,CASSPTGSATPLNEQFF,TGTGCCAGCAGCCCCACGGGGAGCGCCACCCCCCTCAATGAGCAGTTCTTC
-,TRBD1,14,TRBJ1-2,TRBV6-4,CASSQGTGGYGYTF,TGTGCCAGCAGTCAGGGGACAGGGGGCTATGGCTACACCTTC
-,-,15,TRBJ1-6,TRBV4-1,CASSQLRVTSSPLHF,TGCGCCAGCAGCCAACTCCGGGTCACGTCTTCACCCCTCCACTTT